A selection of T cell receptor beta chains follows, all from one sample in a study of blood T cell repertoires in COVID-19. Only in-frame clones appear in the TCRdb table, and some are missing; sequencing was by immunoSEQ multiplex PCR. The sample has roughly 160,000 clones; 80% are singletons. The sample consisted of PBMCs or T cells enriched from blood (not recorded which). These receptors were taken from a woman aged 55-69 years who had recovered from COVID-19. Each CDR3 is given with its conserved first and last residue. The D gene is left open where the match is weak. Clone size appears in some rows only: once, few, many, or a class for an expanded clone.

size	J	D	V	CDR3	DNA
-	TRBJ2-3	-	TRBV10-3	CAISEAGITDTQYF	TGTGCCATCAGTGAGGCGGGAATCACAGATACGCAGTATTTT
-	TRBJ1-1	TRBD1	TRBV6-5	CASSLGQGAVAEAFF	TGTGCCAGCAGTCTGGGACAGGGGGCCGTCGCTGAAGCTTTCTTT
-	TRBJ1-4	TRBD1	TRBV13	CASSSRTGWGEKLFF	TGTGCCAGCAGCTCACGGACAGGGTGGGGTGAAAAACTGTTTTTT
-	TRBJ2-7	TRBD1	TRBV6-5	CASRPTGYEQYF	TGTGCCAGCAGACCGACAGGGTACGAGCAGTACTTC
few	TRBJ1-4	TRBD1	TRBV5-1	CASSIGGPNEKLFF	TGCGCCAGCAGCATAGGGGGCCCTAATGAAAAACTGTTTTTT
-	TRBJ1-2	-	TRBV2	CASRPDTGGGYTF	TGTGCCAGCAGGCCCGATACGGGGGGTGGCTACACCTTC
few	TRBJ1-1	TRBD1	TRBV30	CAWSLTGGPEAFF	TGTGCCTGGAGTCTGACAGGGGGCCCTGAAGCTTTCTTT
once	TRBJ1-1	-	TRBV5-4	CASSLTGVKTEAFF	TGTGCCAGCAGCTTGACGGGGGTAAAGACTGAAGCTTTCTTT
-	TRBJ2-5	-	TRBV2	CASSVGGGGGETQYF	TGTGCCAGCAGTGTGGGTGGAGGAGGAGGAGAGACCCAGTACTTC
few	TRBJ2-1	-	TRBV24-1	CATSDLQGEEHEQFF	TGTGCCACCAGTGATTTGCAGGGGGAGGAGCATGAGCAGTTCTTC
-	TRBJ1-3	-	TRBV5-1	CASSPDSSGNTIYF	TGCGCCAGCAGCCCGGACAGTTCTGGAAACACCATATATTTT
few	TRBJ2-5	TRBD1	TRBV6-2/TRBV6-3	CASSYVRQGETQYF	TGTGCCAGCAGTTACGTGAGACAGGGGGAGACCCAGTACTTC
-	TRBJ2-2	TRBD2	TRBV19	CATGKRAGDNGELFF	TGTGCCACCGGGAAGAGAGCGGGGGATAACGGGGAGCTGTTTTTT
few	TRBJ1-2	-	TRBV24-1	CATSDPPKGHYGYTF	TGTGCCACCAGTGACCCGCCTAAGGGGCACTATGGCTACACCTTC
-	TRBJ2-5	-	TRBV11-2	CASSLAASASVGETQYF	TGTGCCAGCAGCTTAGCCGCTAGCGCGAGCGTTGGGGAGACCCAGTACTTC
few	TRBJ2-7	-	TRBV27	CATKAHRDQFYEQYF	TGTGCCACCAAGGCCCACAGGGATCAATTCTACGAGCAGTACTTC
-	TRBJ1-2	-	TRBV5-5	CASSLQGQGFNYGYTF	TGTGCCAGCAGCTTGCAGGGTCAGGGGTTTAACTATGGCTACACCTTC
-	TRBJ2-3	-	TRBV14	CASSQDRSAGADTQYF	TGTGCCAGCAGCCAAGATCGGTCAGCCGGGGCAGATACGCAGTATTTT
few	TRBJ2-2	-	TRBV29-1	CSVEEAGVNTGELFF	TGCAGCGTTGAAGAGGCAGGGGTAAACACCGGGGAGCTGTTTTTT
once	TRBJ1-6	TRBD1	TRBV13	CASSFSTGVLSSPLHF	TGTGCCAGCAGCTTTTCGACAGGGGTTTTGTCTTCACCCCTCCACTTT
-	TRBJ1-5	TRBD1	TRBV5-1	CASSLDPGGTGQPQHF	TGCGCCAGCAGCTTGGATCCAGGGGGGACGGGTCAGCCCCAGCATTTT
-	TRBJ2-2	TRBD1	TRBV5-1	CASSLPAQGAGGELFF	TGCGCCAGCAGCCTCCCGGCGCAGGGGGCAGGCGGGGAGCTGTTTTTT
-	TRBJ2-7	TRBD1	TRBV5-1	CASSPNLIQGTSYEQYF	TGCGCCAGCAGCCCTAACCTGATACAGGGGACCTCCTACGAGCAGTACTTC
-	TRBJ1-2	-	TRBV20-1	CSASIRSWGYTF	TGCAGTGCTAGTATTCGGTCATGGGGCTACACCTTC
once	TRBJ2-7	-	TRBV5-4	CASSFRTGYEQYF	TGTGCCAGCAGCTTTAGGACTGGTTACGAGCAGTACTTC
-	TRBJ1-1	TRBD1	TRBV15	CATSARDSEAFF	TGTGCCACCAGCGCCCGGGACAGTGAAGCTTTCTTT
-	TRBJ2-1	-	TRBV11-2	CASSLEGRLKQFF	TGTGCCAGCAGCTTAGAAGGGAGGTTGAAGCAGTTCTTC
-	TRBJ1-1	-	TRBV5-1	CASSLAVGGGRAFF	TGCGCCAGCAGCTTGGCCGTGGGAGGGGGACGAGCTTTCTTT
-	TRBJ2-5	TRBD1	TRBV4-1	CASSGWTGDEETQYF	TGCGCCAGCAGCGGATGGACAGGGGATGAGGAGACCCAGTACTTC
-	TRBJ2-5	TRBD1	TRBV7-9	CASRTRRPGQPIQETQYF	TGTGCCAGCAGAACGAGGAGGCCGGGACAGCCGATCCAAGAGACCCAGTACTTC
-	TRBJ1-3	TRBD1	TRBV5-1	CASGDSGVKGAGNTIYF	TGCGCCAGCGGAGATTCAGGCGTAAAGGGGGCCGGAAACACCATATATTTT
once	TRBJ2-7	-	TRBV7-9	CASSGVPTGNEQYF	TGTGCCAGCAGCGGAGTCCCCACGGGGAACGAGCAGTACTTC
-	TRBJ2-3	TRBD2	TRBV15	CATSPQLAGARDTQYF	TGTGCCACCAGCCCCCAACTAGCGGGGGCTAGGGATACGCAGTATTTT
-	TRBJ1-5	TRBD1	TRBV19	CASSIGTGTVSNQPQHF	TGTGCCAGTAGTATCGGGACAGGGACCGTTAGCAATCAGCCCCAGCATTTT
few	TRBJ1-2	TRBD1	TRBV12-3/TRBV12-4	CASRQGEGYTF	TGTGCCAGCAGACAGGGGGAAGGCTACACCTTC
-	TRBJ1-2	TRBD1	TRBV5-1	CASSVDRVGYGYTF	TGCGCCAGCAGCGTCGACAGGGTTGGCTATGGCTACACCTTC
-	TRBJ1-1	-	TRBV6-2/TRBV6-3	CASSSLSENTEAFF	TGTGCCAGCAGCTCACTATCGGAAAACACTGAAGCTTTCTTT
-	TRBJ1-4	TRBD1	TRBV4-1	CASSHATGKGEKLFF	TGCGCCAGCAGCCATGCGACAGGGAAAGGAGAAAAACTGTTTTTT
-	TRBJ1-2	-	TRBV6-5	CASSPLGGNYGYTF	TGTGCCAGCAGTCCTTTGGGGGGAAACTATGGCTACACCTTC
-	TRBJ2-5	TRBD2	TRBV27	CASSHDTSGGGTQYF	TGTGCCAGCAGTCACGACACTAGCGGGGGGGGGACCCAGTACTTC
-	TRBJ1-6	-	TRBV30	CAWSVGAGVASPLHF	TGTGCCTGGAGTGTAGGAGCGGGGGTGGCTTCACCCCTCCACTTT
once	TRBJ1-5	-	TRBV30	CAWSVSQAPYSNQPQHF	TGTGCCTGGAGTGTAAGCCAAGCACCATATAGCAATCAGCCCCAGCATTTT
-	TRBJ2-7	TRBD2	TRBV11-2	CASSLEGTSGYEQYF	TGTGCCAGCAGCTTAGAAGGGACTAGCGGGTACGAGCAGTACTTC
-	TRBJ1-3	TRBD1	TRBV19	CASSILGTGTGNTIYF	TGTGCCAGTAGTATCCTCGGGACAGGGACTGGAAACACCATATATTTT
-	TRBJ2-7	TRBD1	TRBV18	CASSPQGQGVYEQYF	TGTGCCAGCTCACCACAGGGACAGGGAGTCTACGAGCAGTACTTC
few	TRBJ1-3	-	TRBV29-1	CSVLGTGSGNTIYF	TGCAGCGTTTTGGGAACAGGGTCTGGAAACACCATATATTTT
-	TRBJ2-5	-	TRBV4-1	CASSQALFLETQYF	TGCGCCAGCAGCCAAGCCCTATTTTTGGAGACCCAGTACTTC
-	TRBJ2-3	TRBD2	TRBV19	CASSASETSGGSDTQYF	TGTGCCAGTAGTGCCTCCGAGACTAGCGGCGGGTCAGATACGCAGTATTTT
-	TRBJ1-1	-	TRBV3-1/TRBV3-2	CASSQDPGNTEAFF	TGTGCCAGCAGCCAAGATCCGGGTAACACTGAAGCTTTCTTT
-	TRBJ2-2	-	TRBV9	CASSGGLNTGELFF	TGTGCCAGCAGCGGGGGGCTAAACACCGGGGAGCTGTTTTTT
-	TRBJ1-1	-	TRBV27	CASSLWRNTEAFF	TGTGCCAGCAGTTTATGGAGGAACACTGAAGCTTTCTTT
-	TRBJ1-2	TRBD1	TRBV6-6	CASSSPTQGDGYTF	TGTGCCAGCAGTTCCCCTACGCAGGGGGATGGCTACACCTTC
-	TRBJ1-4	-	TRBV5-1	CASSLGGSANEKLFF	TGCGCCAGCAGCTTGGGGGGCTCGGCTAATGAAAAACTGTTTTTT
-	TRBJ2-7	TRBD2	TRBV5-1	CASKFGLVSYEQYF	TGCGCCAGCAAATTCGGACTAGTCTCCTACGAGCAGTACTTC
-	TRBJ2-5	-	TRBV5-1	CASSLNPAGETQYF	TGCGCCAGCAGCTTGAATCCCGCGGGAGAGACCCAGTACTTC
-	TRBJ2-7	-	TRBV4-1	CASSQATGSAPNEQYF	TGCGCCAGCAGCCAAGCAACAGGGTCGGCTCCTAACGAGCAGTACTTC
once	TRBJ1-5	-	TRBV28	CASSRGSFSNQPQHF	TGTGCCAGCAGCCGAGGGAGCTTTAGCAATCAGCCCCAGCATTTT
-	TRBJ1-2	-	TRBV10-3	CAISDPVVAQGFGYTF	TGTGCCATCAGTGATCCGGTCGTCGCACAGGGTTTTGGCTACACCTTC
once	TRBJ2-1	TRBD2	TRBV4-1	CASSQVPGGVDEQFF	TGCGCCAGCAGCCAAGTACCGGGGGGAGTCGATGAGCAGTTCTTC